The rows below give T cell receptor beta chains drawn from one sample of a study of CD8 T cells in ankylosing spondylitis. TCRdb redid the calling of the 5' RACE reads with MiXCR, one entry per CDR3 protein. Among some 400,000 distinct CDR3 sequences listed, around 22% were seen once. The sequenced sample was blood, either unsorted or a sorted T cell fraction (not recorded which). Source of these receptors: a male donor with ankylosing spondylitis. The CDR3 runs from the conserved cysteine through the conserved F or W. D genes are given only for firm matches. Only some rows state a clone size, as once, few, many or a class for expanded clones.

v_gene	d_gene	len	j_gene	abundance	CDR3aa	CDR3nt
TRBV7-2	-	15	TRBJ2-7	few	CASSLTAGASYEQYF	TGTGCCAGCAGCTTAACCGCAGGGGCCTCCTACGAGCAGTACTTC
TRBV29-1	-	14	TRBJ2-7	few	CSVEVAGRGYEQYF	TGCAGCGTTGAAGTGGCCGGAAGGGGCTACGAGCAGTACTTC
TRBV7-2	-	13	TRBJ2-1	-	CASSPRGLYEQFF	TGTGCCAGCAGCCCCCGGGGCCTCTATGAGCAGTTCTTC
TRBV28	-	12	TRBJ2-1	-	CASSLLNLEQFF	TGTGCCAGCAGTTTATTAAACCTTGAGCAGTTCTTC
TRBV4-1	TRBD1	14	TRBJ1-5	few	CASRMTGSNQPQHF	TGCGCCAGCAGGATGACAGGGAGCAATCAGCCCCAGCATTTT
TRBV12-3/TRBV12-4	-	16	TRBJ1-1	many	CASSPQGVGANTEAFF	TGTGCCAGCAGTCCCCAGGGTGTGGGGGCGAACACTGAAGCTTTCTTT
TRBV4-1	TRBD1	14	TRBJ2-7	few	CASSQPGQGVSRYF	TGCGCCAGCAGCCAACCGGGACAGGGGGTCAGCCGGTACTTC
TRBV6-1	TRBD2	15	TRBJ2-1	-	CASRIAGETYNEQFF	TGTGCCAGCAGGATAGCGGGAGAAACATACAATGAGCAGTTCTTC
TRBV5-1	-	13	TRBJ1-5	-	CASSLSSDQPQHF	TGCGCCAGCAGCTTATCCAGCGATCAGCCCCAGCATTTT
TRBV5-1	-	14	TRBJ2-2	few	CASSLTSRTGELFF	TGCGCCAGCAGCTTGACTAGCCGCACCGGGGAGCTGTTTTTT
TRBV9	-	14	TRBJ2-5	-	CASSVDPTQETQYF	TGTGCCAGCAGCGTAGATCCTACCCAAGAGACCCAGTACTTC